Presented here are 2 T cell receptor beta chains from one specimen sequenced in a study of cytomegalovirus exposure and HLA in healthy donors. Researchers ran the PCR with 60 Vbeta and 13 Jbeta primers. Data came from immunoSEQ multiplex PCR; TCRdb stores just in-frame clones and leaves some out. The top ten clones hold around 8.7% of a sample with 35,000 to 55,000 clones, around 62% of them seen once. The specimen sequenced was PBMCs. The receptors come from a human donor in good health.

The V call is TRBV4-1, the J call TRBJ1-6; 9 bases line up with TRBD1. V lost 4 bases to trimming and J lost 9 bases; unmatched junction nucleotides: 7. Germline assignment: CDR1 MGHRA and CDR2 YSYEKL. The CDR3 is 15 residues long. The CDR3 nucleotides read TGCGCCAGCAGCCGCCGGGACAGGGATGGTTCACCCCTCCACTTT. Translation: CASSRRDRDGSPLHF.

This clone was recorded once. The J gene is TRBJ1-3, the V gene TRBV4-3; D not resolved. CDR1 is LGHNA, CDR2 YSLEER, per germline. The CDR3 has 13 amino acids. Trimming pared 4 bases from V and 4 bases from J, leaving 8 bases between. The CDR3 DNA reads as TGCGCCAGCAGCCCCCGGTTCGGAAACACCATATATTTT. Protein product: CASSPRFGNTIYF.